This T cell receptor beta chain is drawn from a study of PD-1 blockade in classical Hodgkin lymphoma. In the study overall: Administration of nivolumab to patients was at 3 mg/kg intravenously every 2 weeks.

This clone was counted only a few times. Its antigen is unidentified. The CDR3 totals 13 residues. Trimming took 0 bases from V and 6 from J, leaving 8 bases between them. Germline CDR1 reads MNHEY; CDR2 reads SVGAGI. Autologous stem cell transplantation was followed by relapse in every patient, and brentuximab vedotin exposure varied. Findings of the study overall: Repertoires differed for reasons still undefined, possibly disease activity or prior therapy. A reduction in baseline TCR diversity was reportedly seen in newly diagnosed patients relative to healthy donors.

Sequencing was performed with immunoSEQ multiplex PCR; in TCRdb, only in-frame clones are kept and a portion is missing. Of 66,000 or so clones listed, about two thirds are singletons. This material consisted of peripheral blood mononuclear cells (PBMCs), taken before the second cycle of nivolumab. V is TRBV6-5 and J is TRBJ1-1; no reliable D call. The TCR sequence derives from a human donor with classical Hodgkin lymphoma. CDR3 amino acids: CASSYSFGAEAFF. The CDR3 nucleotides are TGTGCCAGCAGTTACTCGTTCGGGGCTGAAGCTTTCTTT.